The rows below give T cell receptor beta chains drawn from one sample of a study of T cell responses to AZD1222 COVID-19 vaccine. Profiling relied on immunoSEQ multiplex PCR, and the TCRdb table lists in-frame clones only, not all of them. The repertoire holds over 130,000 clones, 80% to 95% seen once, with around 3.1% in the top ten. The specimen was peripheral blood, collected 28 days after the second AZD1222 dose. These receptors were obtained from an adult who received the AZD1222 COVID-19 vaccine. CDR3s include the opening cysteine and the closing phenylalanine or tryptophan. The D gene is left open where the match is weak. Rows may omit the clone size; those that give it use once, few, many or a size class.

CDR3 protein: CASSQYRGGTQYF; CDR3 DNA: TGTGCCAGCAGCCAGTACAGGGGCGGGACGCAGTATTTT; clone size: .; D gene: TRBD1; J gene: TRBJ2-3; V gene: TRBV5-4
CDR3 protein: CASRGGTRTYEQYF; CDR3 DNA: TGTGCCAGCAGGGGCGGGACTAGGACCTACGAGCAGTACTTC; clone size: .; D gene: TRBD2; J gene: TRBJ2-7; V gene: TRBV6-5
CDR3 protein: CASSQWEGSYEQYF; CDR3 DNA: TGTGCCAGCAGCCAATGGGAGGGCTCCTACGAGCAGTACTTC; clone size: once; D gene: TRBD2; J gene: TRBJ2-7; V gene: TRBV14
CDR3 protein: CASSLIVVGTEAFF; CDR3 DNA: TGTGCCAGCAGCTTAATTGTCGTGGGCACTGAAGCTTTCTTT; clone size: .; D gene: .; J gene: TRBJ1-1; V gene: TRBV7-9
CDR3 protein: CASSSRNEQFF; CDR3 DNA: TGTGCCAGCAGCTCCCGGAATGAGCAGTTCTTC; clone size: .; D gene: .; J gene: TRBJ2-1; V gene: TRBV11-2
CDR3 protein: CASSLGSGRPSSTDTQYF; CDR3 DNA: TGCGCCAGCAGCCTTGGAAGCGGGAGACCTTCTAGCACAGATACGCAGTATTTT; clone size: .; D gene: TRBD2; J gene: TRBJ2-3; V gene: TRBV4-1
CDR3 protein: CATSRDKGLGYEQYF; CDR3 DNA: TGTGCCACCAGCAGAGACAAGGGACTTGGGTACGAGCAGTACTTC; clone size: .; D gene: .; J gene: TRBJ2-7; V gene: TRBV15
CDR3 protein: CASSQVGLAVNTEAFF; CDR3 DNA: TGCGCCAGCAGCCAAGTCGGTTTAGCGGTGAACACTGAAGCTTTCTTT; clone size: .; D gene: .; J gene: TRBJ1-1; V gene: TRBV4-1
CDR3 protein: CASSLGHRDYEQYF; CDR3 DNA: TGTGCCAGCAGCTTAGGTCACAGGGACTACGAGCAGTACTTC; clone size: .; D gene: .; J gene: TRBJ2-7; V gene: TRBV7-8
CDR3 protein: CAIRNGQGNTEAFF; CDR3 DNA: TGTGCCATCAGAAACGGACAGGGGAACACTGAAGCTTTCTTT; clone size: once; D gene: TRBD1; J gene: TRBJ1-1; V gene: TRBV10-3
CDR3 protein: CASSSRPGTGRERQHF; CDR3 DNA: TGTGCCAGCAGTAGCCGTCCCGGGACTGGTCGAGAGCGACAGCATTTT; clone size: .; D gene: .; J gene: TRBJ1-5; V gene: TRBV28
CDR3 protein: CASSYSTRGTEAFF; CDR3 DNA: TGTGCCAGCAGTTATTCAACAAGGGGCACTGAAGCTTTCTTT; clone size: .; D gene: .; J gene: TRBJ1-1; V gene: TRBV27
CDR3 protein: CASSSLSAGPSTDTQYF; CDR3 DNA: TGTGCCAGCAGCAGCCTATCGGCAGGCCCGAGCACAGATACGCAGTATTTT; clone size: .; D gene: .; J gene: TRBJ2-3; V gene: TRBV5-4
CDR3 protein: CASSRARGGTEAFF; CDR3 DNA: TGTGCCAGCAGCCGTGCAAGGGGAGGTACTGAAGCTTTCTTT; clone size: .; D gene: .; J gene: TRBJ1-1; V gene: TRBV7-9
CDR3 protein: CASSGGASSYEQYF; CDR3 DNA: TGCGCCAGCAGCGGGGGGGCTAGCTCCTACGAGCAGTACTTC; clone size: once; D gene: .; J gene: TRBJ2-7; V gene: TRBV5-1
CDR3 protein: CASSTGQTSFGEQFF; CDR3 DNA: TGTGCCAGTAGTACGGGACAGACCTCCTTCGGGGAGCAGTTCTTC; clone size: .; D gene: TRBD1; J gene: TRBJ2-1; V gene: TRBV19
CDR3 protein: CATSDPREGHQPQHF; CDR3 DNA: TGTGCCACCAGTGATCCGAGGGAAGGGCATCAGCCCCAGCATTTT; clone size: .; D gene: .; J gene: TRBJ1-5; V gene: TRBV24-1
CDR3 protein: CASSLSRNTEAFF; CDR3 DNA: TGTGCCAGCAGCTTGAGTAGGAACACTGAAGCTTTCTTT; clone size: .; D gene: .; J gene: TRBJ1-1; V gene: TRBV5-4
CDR3 protein: CSVDKTGSGNTIYF; CDR3 DNA: TGCAGCGTTGATAAGACGGGCTCTGGAAACACCATATATTTT; clone size: .; D gene: .; J gene: TRBJ1-3; V gene: TRBV29-1
CDR3 protein: CASSPGQGEAFF; CDR3 DNA: TGCGCCAGCAGCCCAGGACAGGGTGAAGCTTTCTTT; clone size: .; D gene: TRBD1; J gene: TRBJ1-1; V gene: TRBV5-1
CDR3 protein: CASRSEVWNTEAFF; CDR3 DNA: TGTGCCAGCAGGTCCGAGGTGTGGAACACTGAAGCTTTCTTT; clone size: .; D gene: .; J gene: TRBJ1-1; V gene: TRBV6-5